This TCR beta chain emerged from a study of control samples from healthy donors and cancer patients. Libraries were prepared by immunoSEQ multiplex PCR; TCRdb keeps only in-frame clonotypes and omits some of them. The table includes about 50,000 clones, approximately 92% detected once. This clone was detected only once. V lost 3 bases to trimming and J lost 2 bases, with 1 base between them. The germline CDR1 and CDR2 sequences are SNHLY and FYNNEI. The CDR3 consists of 12 residues. Material: PBMCs. The J gene is TRBJ2-2, the V gene TRBV2; the D is unclear. This TCR came from a man aged 30 to 39 with colorectal cancer. CDR3 protein: CASSDNTGELFF. The CDR3 DNA is TGTGCCAGCAGTGATAACACCGGGGAGCTGTTTTTT.